This TCR beta chain comes out of a study of blood T cell repertoires in COVID-19. Turning to the study itself: Both acute and convalescent COVID-19 samples were obtained from the United States, Italy and Spain. PBMCs, B-cell-depleted T cells, or T cells provided the cDNA or gDNA that made up the material.

Study processing details: The authors estimated nucleated cell counts from reference gene primer amplification. Method: immunoSEQ multiplex PCR; TCRdb's copy keeps in-frame clones and lacks some. The V and J calls and clone size are taken from that table; D and trimming were inferred from the DNA. This table has approximately 96,000 clones, about 84% appearing once. CDR1 KGHDR and CDR2 SFDVKD come from the germline V gene. This CDR3 is 15 amino acids long. As concerns this clone: Compared with germline, one end of the junction differs, possibly owing to a read error.

The V gene is TRBV24-1, the J gene TRBJ2-4; 11 bases are a match to TRBD1. Sequencing was carried out using peripheral blood. This sequence originates from a woman over 75 with acute or convalescent COVID-19. This CDR3 reads CATSTGQGAINIQYF. The CDR3 region has the DNA TGTGCCACCAGTACCGGACAGGGGGCCATAAACATTCAGTACTTC.